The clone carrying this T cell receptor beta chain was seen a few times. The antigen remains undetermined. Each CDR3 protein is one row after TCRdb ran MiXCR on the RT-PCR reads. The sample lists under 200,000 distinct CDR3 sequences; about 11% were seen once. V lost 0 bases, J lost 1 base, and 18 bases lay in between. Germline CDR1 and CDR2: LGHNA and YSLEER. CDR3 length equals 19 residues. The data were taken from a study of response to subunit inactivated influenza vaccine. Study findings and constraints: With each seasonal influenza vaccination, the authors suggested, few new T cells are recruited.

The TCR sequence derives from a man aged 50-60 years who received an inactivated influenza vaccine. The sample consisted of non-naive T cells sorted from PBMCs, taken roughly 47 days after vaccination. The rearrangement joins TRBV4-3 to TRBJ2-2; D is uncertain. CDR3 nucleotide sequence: TGCGCCAGCAGCCAAGATATCTTCCGGAGAACCCTGAACACCGGGGAGCTGTTTTTT. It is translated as CASSQDIFRRTLNTGELFF.